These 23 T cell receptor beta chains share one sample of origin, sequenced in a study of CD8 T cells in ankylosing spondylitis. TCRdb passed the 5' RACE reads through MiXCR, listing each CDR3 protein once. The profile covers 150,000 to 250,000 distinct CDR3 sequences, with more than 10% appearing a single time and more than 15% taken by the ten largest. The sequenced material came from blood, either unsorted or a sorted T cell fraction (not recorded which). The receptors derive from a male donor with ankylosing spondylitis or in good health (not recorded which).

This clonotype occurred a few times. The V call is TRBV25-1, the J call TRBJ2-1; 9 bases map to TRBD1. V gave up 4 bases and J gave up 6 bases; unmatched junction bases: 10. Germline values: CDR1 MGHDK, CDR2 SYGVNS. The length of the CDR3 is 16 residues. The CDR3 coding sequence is TGTGCCAGCAGTGCGCCGGGACAGGGCTTGCGCAATGAGCAGTTCTTC. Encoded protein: CASSAPGQGLRNEQFF.

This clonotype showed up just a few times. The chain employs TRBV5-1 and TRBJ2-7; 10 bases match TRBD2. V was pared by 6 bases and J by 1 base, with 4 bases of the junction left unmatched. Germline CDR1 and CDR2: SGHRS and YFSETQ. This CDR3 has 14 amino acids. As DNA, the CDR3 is TGCGCCAGCACCCCGGGACTAGCGTCCTACGAGCAGTACTTC. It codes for CASTPGLASYEQYF.

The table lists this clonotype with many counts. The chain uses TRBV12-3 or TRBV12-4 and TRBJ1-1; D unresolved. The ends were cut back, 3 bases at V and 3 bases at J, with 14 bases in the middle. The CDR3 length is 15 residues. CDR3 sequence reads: CASSFYFGPDTEAFF. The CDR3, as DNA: TGTGCCAGCAGTTTTTACTTCGGACCAGACACTGAAGCTTTCTTT.

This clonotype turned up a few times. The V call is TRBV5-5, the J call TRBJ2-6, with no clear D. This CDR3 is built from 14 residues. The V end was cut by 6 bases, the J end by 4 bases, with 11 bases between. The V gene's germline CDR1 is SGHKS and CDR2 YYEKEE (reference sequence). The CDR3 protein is CASTPHPGANVLTF. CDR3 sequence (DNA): TGTGCCAGCACCCCCCACCCGGGGGCCAACGTCCTGACTTTC.

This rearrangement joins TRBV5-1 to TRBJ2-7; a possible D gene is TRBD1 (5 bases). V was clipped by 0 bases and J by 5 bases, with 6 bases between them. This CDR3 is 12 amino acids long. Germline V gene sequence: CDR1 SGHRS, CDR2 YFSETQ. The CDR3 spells CASSLGGHEQYF. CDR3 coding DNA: TGCGCCAGCAGCTTGGGGGGCCACGAGCAGTACTTC.

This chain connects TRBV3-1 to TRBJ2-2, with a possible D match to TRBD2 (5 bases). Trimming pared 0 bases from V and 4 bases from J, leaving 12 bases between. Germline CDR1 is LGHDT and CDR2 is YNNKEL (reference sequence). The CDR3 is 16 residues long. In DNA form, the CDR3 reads TGTGCCAGCAGCCAAGATCAACTAGGTTTCACCGGGGAGCTGTTTTTT. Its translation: CASSQDQLGFTGELFF.

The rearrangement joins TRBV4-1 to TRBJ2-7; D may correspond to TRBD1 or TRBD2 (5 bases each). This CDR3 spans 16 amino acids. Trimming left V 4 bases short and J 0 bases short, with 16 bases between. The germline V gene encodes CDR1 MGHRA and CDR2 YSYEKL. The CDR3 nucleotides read TGCGCCAGCAGCCGAGACCGGGACGCCATCTCCTACGAGCAGTACTTC. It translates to CASSRDRDAISYEQYF.

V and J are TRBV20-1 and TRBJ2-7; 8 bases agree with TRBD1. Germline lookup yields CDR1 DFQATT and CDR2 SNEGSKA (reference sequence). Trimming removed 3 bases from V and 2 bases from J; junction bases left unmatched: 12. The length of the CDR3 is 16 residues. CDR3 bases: TGCAGTGCTAGCGACACTCGCCGGGACAGGACCTACGAGCAGTACTTC. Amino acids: CSASDTRRDRTYEQYF.

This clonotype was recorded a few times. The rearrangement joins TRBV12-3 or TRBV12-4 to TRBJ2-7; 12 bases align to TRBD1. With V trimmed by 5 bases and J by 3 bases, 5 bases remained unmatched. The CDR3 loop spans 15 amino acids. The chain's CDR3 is CASSPGTGGFYEQYF. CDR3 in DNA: TGTGCCAGCAGTCCGGGGACAGGGGGCTTCTACGAGCAGTACTTC.

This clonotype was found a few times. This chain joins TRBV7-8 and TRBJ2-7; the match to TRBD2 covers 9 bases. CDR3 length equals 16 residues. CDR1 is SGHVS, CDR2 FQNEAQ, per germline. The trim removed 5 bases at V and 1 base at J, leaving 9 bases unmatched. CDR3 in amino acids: CASSLFISGGSYEQYF. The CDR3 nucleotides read TGTGCCAGCAGCCTATTCATTAGCGGGGGATCCTACGAGCAGTACTTC.

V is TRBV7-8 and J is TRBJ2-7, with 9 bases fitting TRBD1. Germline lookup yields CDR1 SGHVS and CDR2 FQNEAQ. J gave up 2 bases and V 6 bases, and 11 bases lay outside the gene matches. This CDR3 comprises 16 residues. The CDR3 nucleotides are TGTGCCAGCAGACCGCTACAGGGGGCGTCCCCCTACGAGCAGTACTTC. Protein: CASRPLQGASPYEQYF.

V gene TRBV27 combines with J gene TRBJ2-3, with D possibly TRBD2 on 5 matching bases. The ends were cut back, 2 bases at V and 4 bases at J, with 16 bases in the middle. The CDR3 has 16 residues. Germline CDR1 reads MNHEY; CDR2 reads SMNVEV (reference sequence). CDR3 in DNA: TGTGCCAGCAGTTTAACGGCGGGCCTCTTGCCAGATACGCAGTATTTT. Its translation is CASSLTAGLLPDTQYF.

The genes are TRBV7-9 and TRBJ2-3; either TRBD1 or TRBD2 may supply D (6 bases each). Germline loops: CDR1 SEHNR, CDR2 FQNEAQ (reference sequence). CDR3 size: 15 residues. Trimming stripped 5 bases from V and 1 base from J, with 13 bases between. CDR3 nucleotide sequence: TGTGCCAGCAGCCGGGGGCCTGTGGGCACAGATACGCAGTATTTT. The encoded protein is CASSRGPVGTDTQYF.

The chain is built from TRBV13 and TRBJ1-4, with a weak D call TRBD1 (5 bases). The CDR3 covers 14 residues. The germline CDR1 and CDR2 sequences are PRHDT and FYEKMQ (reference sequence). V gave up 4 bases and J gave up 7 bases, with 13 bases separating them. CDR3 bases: TGTGCCAGCAGCTGGGTCGGTCAGGGTGAAAAACTGTTTTTT. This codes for CASSWVGQGEKLFF.

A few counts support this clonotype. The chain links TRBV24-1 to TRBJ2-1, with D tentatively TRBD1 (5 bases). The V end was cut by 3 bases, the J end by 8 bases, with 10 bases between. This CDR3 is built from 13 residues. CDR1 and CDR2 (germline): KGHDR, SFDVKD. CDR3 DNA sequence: TGTGCCACCAGTGATCAGGGTGGGGATGAGCAGTTCTTC. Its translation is CATSDQGGDEQFF.

The CDR3 sequence: CASSPDRENTEAFF. CDR3 coding DNA: TGTGCCAGCAGCCCGGACAGGGAGAACACTGAAGCTTTCTTT. V gene TRBV14 combines with J gene TRBJ1-1, with 8 bases fitting TRBD1. Trimming took 4 bases from V and 1 from J; bases not matched to a gene: 2. The CDR3 loop spans 14 amino acids. The germline V gene has CDR1 SGHDN and CDR2 FVKESK.

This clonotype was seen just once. The CDR3 bases are TGTGCCAGCACTACGGACCAAGAGACCCAGTACTTC. Its protein is CASTTDQETQYF. The J gene is TRBJ2-5, the V gene TRBV6-6; D call uncertain. This CDR3 is 12 amino acids long. V lost 7 bases and J lost 0, with 6 bases in between. CDR1 is MNHNY, CDR2 SVGAGI, per germline (reference sequence).

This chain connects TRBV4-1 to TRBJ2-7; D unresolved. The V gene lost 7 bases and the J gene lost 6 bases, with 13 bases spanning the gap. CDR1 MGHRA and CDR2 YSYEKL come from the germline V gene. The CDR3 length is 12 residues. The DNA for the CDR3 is TGCGCCAGCAACGCCCCGAATGGCGAGCAGTACTTC. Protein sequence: CASNAPNGEQYF.

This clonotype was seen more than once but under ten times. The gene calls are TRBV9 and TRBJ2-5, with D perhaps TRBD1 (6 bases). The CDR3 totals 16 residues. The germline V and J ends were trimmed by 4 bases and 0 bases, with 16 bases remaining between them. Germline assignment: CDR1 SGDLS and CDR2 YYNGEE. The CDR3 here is CASSSRQDPYQETQYF. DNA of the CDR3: TGTGCCAGCAGCTCCCGACAGGACCCGTACCAAGAGACCCAGTACTTC.

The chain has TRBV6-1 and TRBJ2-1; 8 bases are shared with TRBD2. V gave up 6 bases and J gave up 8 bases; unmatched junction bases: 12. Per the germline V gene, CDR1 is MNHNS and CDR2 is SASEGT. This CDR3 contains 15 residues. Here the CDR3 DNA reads TGTGCCAGCAGATCCGGGACTAGTGGGTTCTATGAGCAGTTCTTC. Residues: CASRSGTSGFYEQFF.

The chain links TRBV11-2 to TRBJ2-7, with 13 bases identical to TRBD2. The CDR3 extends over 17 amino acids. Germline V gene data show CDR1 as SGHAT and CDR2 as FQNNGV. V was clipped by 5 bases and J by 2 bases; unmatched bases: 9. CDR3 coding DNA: TGTGCCAGCAGCCTTGGACTAGCGGGAGAAGCCACCTACGAGCAGTACTTC. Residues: CASSLGLAGEATYEQYF.

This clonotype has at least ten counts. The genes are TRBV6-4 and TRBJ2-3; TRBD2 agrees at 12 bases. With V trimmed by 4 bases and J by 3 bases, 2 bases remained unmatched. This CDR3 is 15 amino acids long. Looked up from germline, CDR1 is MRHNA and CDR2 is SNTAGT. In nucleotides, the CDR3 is TGTGCCAGCAGTGTGACTAGCGGGGGAACAGATACGCAGTATTTT. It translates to CASSVTSGGTDTQYF.

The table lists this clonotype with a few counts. In DNA form, the CDR3 reads TGTGCCAGCAGCTTAGAGAGCGGGCTCGGCACAGATACGCAGTATTTT. It specifies CASSLESGLGTDTQYF. V usage is TRBV7-6 and J usage is TRBJ2-3, with D perhaps matching TRBD2 (6 bases). Germline V gene lookup returns CDR1 SGHVS and CDR2 FNYEAQ. Trimming pared 1 base from V and 1 base from J, leaving 12 bases between. This CDR3 comprises 16 residues.